This T cell receptor (beta chain) was documented in a study of Ad26.COV2.S vaccination and SARS-CoV-2 variants. V was pared by 1 base and J by 4 bases, with 14 bases between. The CDR3 is 16 residues long. Looked up from germline, CDR1 is MGHRA and CDR2 is YSYEKL. This sample's treatment: over 15 received Ad26.COV2.S at low or high dose, single or two shots; roughly five received placebo; per-sample allocation not given. On day 63 after the first injection, vaccine and placebo recipients gave samples. This clone has a handful of counts. The data were produced by immunoSEQ multiplex PCR, yet TCRdb's version contains in-frame clones alone and is incomplete. The sample consists of 200,000 to 300,000 clones, 87% of them appearing once.

The V call is TRBV4-1, the J call TRBJ1-3, with D tentatively TRBD1 (6 bases). The TCR comes from a person between 18 and 59 years old who received the Ad26.COV2.S COVID-19 vaccine or a placebo. Material: peripheral blood, obtained in a trial of Ad26.COV2.S vaccine versus placebo. The CDR3 region is CASSQVWGAAGNTIYF. The CDR3 DNA reads as TGCGCCAGCAGCCAAGTATGGGGGGCAGCGGGAAACACCATATATTTT.